Following are 5 T cell receptor beta chains from one sample sequenced in a study of blood T cells in healthy people across ages. The second PCR ran about 6 to 11 cycles with a sample-barcoded 5' primer and J-beta primers. TCRdb processed the 5' RACE reads anew with MiXCR; each CDR3 protein has one entry. This sample has fewer than 1 million distinct CDR3 sequences, with approximately 44% found just once. The sequenced sample consisted of blood. The receptors were sampled from a man aged 55 to 70 in good health.

The V gene is TRBV12-3 or TRBV12-4, the J gene TRBJ1-1, with TRBD1 matching over 8 bases. With V trimmed by 7 bases and J by 4 bases, 17 bases remained unmatched. The CDR3 is made up of 17 amino acids. The chain's CDR3 is CASTYRQGFQRSTEAFF. The CDR3 region has the DNA TGTGCCAGCACTTATAGACAGGGGTTTCAAAGGTCCACTGAAGCTTTCTTT.

This chain joins TRBV7-2 and TRBJ2-1; D might be TRBD2 (5 bases). Trimming removed 5 bases from V and 4 bases from J, with 21 bases in between. The CDR3 extends over 17 amino acids. The germline V gene has CDR1 SGHTA and CDR2 FQGNSA. The CDR3 reads CASSPHPRGEPYNEQFF. The CDR3 nucleotides are TGTGCCAGCAGCCCCCACCCTCGGGGAGAACCTTACAATGAGCAGTTCTTC.

This clonotype was seen a few times. In nucleotides, the CDR3 is TGTGCCAGCAGTATAGGGGGTAACCGTAATTCACCCCTCCACTTT. Translating it yields CASSIGGNRNSPLHF. V and J are TRBV28 and TRBJ1-6; D is possibly TRBD1 (6 bases). Trimming stripped 5 bases from V and 6 bases from J, with 14 bases between. CDR1 is MDHEN and CDR2 is SYDVKM in the germline V gene. The CDR3 has 15 amino acids.

The rearrangement links TRBV5-1 to TRBJ2-1; D perhaps matches TRBD2 (5 bases). The CDR3 covers 15 residues. The germline V and J ends were trimmed by 0 bases and 2 bases, with 9 bases remaining between them. CDR1 SGHRS and CDR2 YFSETQ come from the germline V gene. CDR3 DNA: TGCGCCAGCAGCTTGGTACAGAGGGCCTACAATGAGCAGTTCTTC. It yields the protein CASSLVQRAYNEQFF.

This sequence joins TRBV29-1 and TRBJ2-5; 8 nucleotides align to TRBD2. Trimming removed 6 bases from V and 2 bases from J; junction bases left unmatched: 14. The CDR3 sequence is 16 residues long. CDR1 and CDR2 (germline): SQVTM, ANQGSEA. CDR3 nucleotides: TGCAGCGTCGAAAAGATGGGCGGGGGGAGTCAAGAGACCCAGTACTTC. It yields the protein CSVEKMGGGSQETQYF.